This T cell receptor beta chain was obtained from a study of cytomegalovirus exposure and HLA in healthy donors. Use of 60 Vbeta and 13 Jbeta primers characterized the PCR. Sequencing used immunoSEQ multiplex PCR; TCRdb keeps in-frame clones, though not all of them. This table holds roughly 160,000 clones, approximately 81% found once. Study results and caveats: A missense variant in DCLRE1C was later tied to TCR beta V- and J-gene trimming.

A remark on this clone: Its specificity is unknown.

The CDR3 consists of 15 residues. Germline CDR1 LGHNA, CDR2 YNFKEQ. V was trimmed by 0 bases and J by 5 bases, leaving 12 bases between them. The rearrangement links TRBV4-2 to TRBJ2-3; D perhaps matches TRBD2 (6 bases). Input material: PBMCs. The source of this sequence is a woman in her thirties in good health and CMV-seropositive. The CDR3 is CASSQEGLLGDTQYF. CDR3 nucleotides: TGTGCCAGCAGCCAAGAGGGACTCCTCGGAGATACGCAGTATTTT.